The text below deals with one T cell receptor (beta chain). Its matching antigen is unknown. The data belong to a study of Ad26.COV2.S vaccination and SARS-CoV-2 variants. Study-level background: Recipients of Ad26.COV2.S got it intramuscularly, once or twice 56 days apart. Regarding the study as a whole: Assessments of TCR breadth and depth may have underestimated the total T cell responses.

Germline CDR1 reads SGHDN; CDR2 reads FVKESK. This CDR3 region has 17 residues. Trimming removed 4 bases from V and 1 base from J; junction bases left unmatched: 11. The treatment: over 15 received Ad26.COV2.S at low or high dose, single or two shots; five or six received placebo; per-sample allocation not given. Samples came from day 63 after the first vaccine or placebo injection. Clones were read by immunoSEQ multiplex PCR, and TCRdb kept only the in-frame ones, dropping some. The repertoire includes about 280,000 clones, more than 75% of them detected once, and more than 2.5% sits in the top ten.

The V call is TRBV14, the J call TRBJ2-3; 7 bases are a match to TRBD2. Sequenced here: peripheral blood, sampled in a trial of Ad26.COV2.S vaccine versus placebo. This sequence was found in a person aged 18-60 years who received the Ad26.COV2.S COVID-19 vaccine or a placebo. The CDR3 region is CASSLFQAAGGTDTQYF. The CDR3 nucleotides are TGTGCCAGCAGCCTCTTTCAGGCGGCGGGGGGCACAGATACGCAGTATTTT.